The rows below give T cell receptor beta chains drawn from one sample of a study of shared clonotypes between healthy human individuals. Method: immunoSEQ multiplex PCR; TCRdb's copy keeps in-frame clones and lacks some. Among about 1.1 million clones listed, about 80% were seen once. The sample consisted of memory CD4+ T cells from PBMCs. These receptors were obtained from a man aged 18-30 years in good health. Some clones in this sample may be carry-over from other donors' samples. CDR3s include the opening cysteine and the closing phenylalanine or tryptophan. Each record gives: V gene, clone size, J gene, D gene, CDR3 DNA, CDR3 protein. The D gene is left open where the match is weak. A clone size is listed for some rows: how often the clone was seen (once, few, many), or a class if it is expanded.

TRBV5-1	.	TRBJ2-6	.	TGCGCCAGCAGCGTTACGGGTTCTGGGGCCAACGTCCTGACTTTC	CASSVTGSGANVLTF
TRBV19	.	TRBJ1-5	.	TGTGCCAGTAGTCTCTCCTCGACAGTGACGAGTCAGCCCCAGCATTTT	CASSLSSTVTSQPQHF
TRBV11-2	.	TRBJ1-2	.	TGTGCCAGCAGCTTATCCCCCCAGGGGCCCAGGGGTGATGGCTACACCTTC	CASSLSPQGPRGDGYTF
TRBV6-5	.	TRBJ1-2	TRBD1	TGTGCCAGCAGCCGCGACAGGGGCTATGGCTACACCTTC	CASSRDRGYGYTF
TRBV7-2	.	TRBJ2-3	.	TGTGCCAGCAGCTCGAGACTAGTTGGGAGCACAGATACGCAGTATTTT	CASSSRLVGSTDTQYF
TRBV6-1	.	TRBJ2-5	.	TGTGCCAGCCGATCCTCTCTCCTCTACCAAGAGACCCAGTACTTC	CASRSSLLYQETQYF
TRBV15	.	TRBJ2-5	TRBD1	TGTGCCACCAGCAGGCTGGACAGGGGAGTCTTTGAGACCCAGTACTTC	CATSRLDRGVFETQYF
TRBV5-4	.	TRBJ2-7	TRBD1	TGTGCCAGCAGCTTGGGGGGTGGGGGACAGCTCTACGAGCAGTACTTC	CASSLGGGGQLYEQYF
TRBV7-6	few	TRBJ2-7	.	TGTGCCAGCAGTCCAACTCCGGGGGTCAGCGGTTACGAGCAGTACTTC	CASSPTPGVSGYEQYF
TRBV28	.	TRBJ2-5	TRBD1	TGTGCCAGCAGTGGTGGGACAGGGCGAGAGACCCAGTACTTC	CASSGGTGRETQYF
TRBV6-5	.	TRBJ1-2	TRBD1	TGTGCCAGCAGTTACTCGTCCAGGGGGGAGATCTCTGGCTACACCTTC	CASSYSSRGEISGYTF
TRBV7-9	.	TRBJ2-3	.	TGTGCCAGCAGCTTAGACAGCAGCACAGATACGCAGTATTTT	CASSLDSSTDTQYF
TRBV28	.	TRBJ1-5	TRBD1	TGTGCCAGCAGTTTAGGTCCGCACAGACAGGGGAGCAATCAGCCCCAGCATTTT	CASSLGPHRQGSNQPQHF
TRBV2	.	TRBJ2-2	TRBD2	TGTGCCAGCAGTGAACGTCGCCTAGCGGGAGGTGCCGGGGAGCTGTTTTTT	CASSERRLAGGAGELFF
TRBV5-1	.	TRBJ1-1	.	TGCGCCAGCAGCTTGGATCAGAACACTGAAGCTTTCTTT	CASSLDQNTEAFF
TRBV27	.	TRBJ1-1	.	TGTGCCAGCAGTTACCGGGGAGGGAACACTGAAGCTTTCTTT	CASSYRGGNTEAFF
TRBV11-2	.	TRBJ1-1	TRBD1	TGTGCCAGCAGCCCCCGGGGACAGGGGAACACTGAAGCTTTCTTT	CASSPRGQGNTEAFF
TRBV10-3	.	TRBJ2-7	TRBD1	TGTGCCATCAGTGCCCCCGGGACAGGGACCAACGAGCAGTACTTC	CAISAPGTGTNEQYF
TRBV9	.	TRBJ2-1	.	TGTGCCAGCAGCCCGACACTAGGGCACCATGAGCAGTTCTTC	CASSPTLGHHEQFF
TRBV28	.	TRBJ2-3	TRBD2	TGTGCCAGCAGTCTCCCGGGACTAGCCATAGATACGCAGTATTTT	CASSLPGLAIDTQYF
TRBV7-3	.	TRBJ2-2	TRBD1	TGTGCCAGCAGCCCACAGGGGTTTGGGGAGCTGTTTTTT	CASSPQGFGELFF
TRBV5-1	.	TRBJ2-7	.	TGCGCCAGCAGCTTCCAGCCCTACGAGCAGTACTTC	CASSFQPYEQYF
TRBV29-1	few	TRBJ1-1	.	TGCAGCGTTGATGGGGGCACAGGGCGCTCTGAAGCTTTCTTT	CSVDGGTGRSEAFF
TRBV11-3	once	TRBJ2-3	.	TGTGCCAGCAGCACGGGGGGCGGTGATCATACGCAGTATTTT	CASSTGGGDHTQYF
TRBV9	once	TRBJ1-3	.	TGTGCCAGCAGCGTAGGGGGGCCTAACTCTGGAAACACCATATATTTT	CASSVGGPNSGNTIYF
TRBV6-5	.	TRBJ2-3	TRBD2	TGTGCCAGCAGTTACGGTCGGGGCGGGAGAGATACGCAGTATTTT	CASSYGRGGRDTQYF
TRBV28	.	TRBJ2-7	.	TGTGTATGCGGATCGTCCTACGAGCAGTACTTC	CVCGSSYEQYF
TRBV18	.	TRBJ1-2	.	TGTGCCAGCTCACCAGCGAGACAGGATGGCTACACCTTC	CASSPARQDGYTF
TRBV7-8	.	TRBJ2-1	TRBD2	TGTGCCAGCAGCTCTCAAGGCGGGAGGTTAGGCAATGAGCAGTTCTTC	CASSSQGGRLGNEQFF
TRBV7-2	.	TRBJ1-3	.	TGTGCCAGCAGCTTAGCGTGGGGGGCTGGAAACACCATATATTTT	CASSLAWGAGNTIYF
TRBV5-4	.	TRBJ2-5	TRBD2	TGTGCCAGCAGCCAACTAGCGGCAGAGACCCAGTACTTC	CASSQLAAETQYF
TRBV12-5	.	TRBJ2-1	TRBD1	TGTGCTAGTGCCGGACAGGGGACGCAGTTCTTC	CASAGQGTQFF
TRBV19	once	TRBJ1-3	.	TGTGCCAGTAGTCCCCCCGGGACGACATCTGGAAACACCATATATTTT	CASSPPGTTSGNTIYF
TRBV5-4	once	TRBJ2-7	.	TGTGCCAGCAGCCCCCGGGACGGCTTAAATGAGCAGTACTTC	CASSPRDGLNEQYF